One and the same sample provided the 12 T cell receptor beta chains below, sequenced in a study of blood T cell repertoires in COVID-19. The method was immunoSEQ multiplex PCR; TCRdb's version includes in-frame clones alone and lacks a portion of them. This repertoire shows approximately 250,000 clones, 83% found once; its top ten account for roughly 5%. The material sequenced was peripheral blood. The receptors were sampled from a human donor in a cohort sampled during active COVID-19.

This chain links TRBV6-6 with TRBJ1-1; D gene unclear. The V gene lost 6 bases and the J gene lost 1 base, with 9 bases spanning the gap. The CDR3 loop spans 13 amino acids. Per germline, CDR1 MNHNY and CDR2 SVGAGI (reference sequence). The CDR3 loop reads CASSPTANTEAFF. Here the CDR3 DNA reads TGTGCCAGCAGCCCAACAGCGAACACTGAAGCTTTCTTT.

The chain couples TRBV11-3 to TRBJ2-1, with 15 bases identical to TRBD2. Germline CDR1 and CDR2: SGHNT and YENEEA. The CDR3 is 16 amino acids. V gave up 1 base and J gave up 9 bases; unmatched junction bases: 4. The CDR3 here is CASSLGTSGGAGEQFF. The CDR3 DNA reads TGTGCCAGCAGCTTAGGGACTAGCGGGGGGGCCGGTGAGCAGTTCTTC.

The chain joins TRBV5-5 to TRBJ1-6; D not certain. The CDR3 is 13 amino acids. Germline assignment: CDR1 SGHKS and CDR2 YYEKEE (reference sequence). Trimming removed 4 bases at V and 9 bases at J, with 11 bases between. CDR3 amino acids: CASSIVSSSPLHF. The CDR3 coding sequence is TGTGCCAGCAGCATCGTTTCCTCTTCACCCCTCCACTTT.

V gene TRBV12-5 combines with J gene TRBJ2-3; the match to TRBD2 covers 8 bases. V shed 5 bases, J shed 5 bases, and the junction held 6 bases outside the gene matches. This CDR3 is 14 amino acids long. Per the germline V gene, CDR1 is LGHNT and CDR2 is FRNRAP. The CDR3 protein is CASGLGTSGDTQYF. The CDR3 DNA reads TGTGCTAGTGGTCTAGGGACTAGTGGAGATACGCAGTATTTT.

J is TRBJ2-5 and V is TRBV10-2, with D hard to call. The CDR3 runs to 11 residues. The germline V and J ends were trimmed by 2 bases and 12 bases, with 10 bases remaining between them. Germline-derived CDR1 and CDR2 are WSHSY and SAAADI. The CDR3 here is CASSERSQKYF. The CDR3 nucleotides are TGCGCCAGCAGTGAGCGTAGCCAAAAGTACTTC.

The chain links TRBV6-5 to TRBJ1-1; the D gene is possibly TRBD1 (5 bases). This CDR3 is built from 13 residues. Trimming left V 7 bases short and J 5 bases short, with 14 bases between. Per germline, CDR1 MNHEY and CDR2 SVGAGI. The CDR3: CASTPGRGTEAFF. The CDR3 region has the DNA TGTGCCAGCACTCCGGGACGGGGGACTGAAGCTTTCTTT.

The genes are TRBV5-5 and TRBJ1-1; D is unclear. Trimming took 2 bases from V and 4 from J, leaving 9 bases between them. This CDR3 region has 13 residues. CDR1 and CDR2 (germline): SGHKS, YYEKEE (reference sequence). The DNA for the CDR3 is TGTGCCAGCAGCTTCAGTCATACCACTGAAGCTTTCTTT. It encodes CASSFSHTTEAFF.

The gene calls are TRBV6-4 and TRBJ2-2; D call uncertain. The V and J ends lost 3 bases and 2 bases respectively, with 7 bases between them. CDR1 and CDR2 from the germline V gene are MRHNA and SNTAGT. The CDR3 has 14 amino acids. CDR3 bases: TGTGCCAGCAGTGAATCAGTTAACACCGGGGAGCTGTTTTTT. Translating gives CASSESVNTGELFF.

The rearrangement links TRBV24-1 to TRBJ2-1; possibly TRBD2 for D (5 bases). The CDR3 totals 13 residues. V lost 5 bases and J 1 base, leaving 5 bases between the germline ends. Germline CDR1 reads KGHDR; CDR2 reads SFDVKD. For the CDR3, the DNA is TGTGCCACCAGTGGGACTTCCTACAATGAGCAGTTCTTC. As protein: CATSGTSYNEQFF.

This chain joins TRBV3-1 (or the pseudogene TRBV3-2) and TRBJ1-4; 8 positions match TRBD1. V trimming: 3 bases; J trimming: 5 bases; junction bases outside the gene matches: 5. Germline CDR1 reads LGHDT; CDR2 reads YNNKEL (reference sequence). The CDR3 extends over 15 amino acids. The CDR3 DNA reads as TGTGCCAGCAGCCATTGGGACAGGCGGAATGAAAAACTGTTTTTT. This translates into CASSHWDRRNEKLFF.

The sample holds many counts of this clone. V is TRBV19 and J is TRBJ1-4, with D unresolved. With 5 bases removed from V and 11 bases from J, the gap between germline ends came to 12 bases. This CDR3 is 12 amino acids long. The germline gives CDR1 LNHDA, CDR2 SQIVND (reference sequence). The CDR3 DNA reads as TGTGCCAGTAGTGCGGTCGCCGGGAAACTGTTTTTT. The encoded protein is CASSAVAGKLFF.

CDR3 residues: CASSYVRADGELFF. The CDR3 DNA reads TGTGCCAGCAGTTATGTCAGGGCGGACGGGGAGCTGTTTTTT. V is TRBV6-2 or TRBV6-3 and J is TRBJ2-2; possible D gene TRBD1, 5 bases. Germline CDR1 reads MNHEY; CDR2 reads SVGEGT. The CDR3 is 14 residues long. V lost 3 bases, J lost 7 bases, and 12 bases lay in between.